One sample yielded the 18 T cell receptor beta chains listed below, sequenced in a study of cytomegalovirus exposure and HLA in healthy donors. The PCR ran on 60 Vbeta and 13 Jbeta primers. Generated by immunoSEQ multiplex PCR, the TCRdb table keeps only in-frame clones and is missing some. The sample holds about 130,000 clones, roughly 70% seen once. Source material: PBMCs. These TCRs come from a man aged 40-55 years in good health and CMV-seropositive.

The chain is built from TRBV7-2 and TRBJ2-1; the D gene is possibly TRBD2 (6 bases). The germline V gene encodes CDR1 SGHTA and CDR2 FQGNSA. This CDR3 is 14 amino acids long. The germline V and J ends were trimmed by 5 bases and 3 bases, with 11 bases remaining between them. This CDR3 reads CASSLGGIYNEQFF. The CDR3 DNA is TGTGCCAGCAGCCTTGGGGGGATCTACAATGAGCAGTTCTTC.

J is TRBJ1-1 and V is TRBV19; TRBD1 aligns across 7 bases. J lost 4 bases, V lost 3 bases, and 8 bases had no gene match. Per the germline V gene, CDR1 is LNHDA and CDR2 is SQIVND (reference sequence). CDR3 size: 15 residues. The CDR3 spells CASSIPYRDSTEAFF. The CDR3 bases are TGTGCCAGTAGTATCCCCTACCGGGACAGCACTGAAGCTTTCTTT.

The rearrangement uses TRBV28 and TRBJ2-2; D might be TRBD2 (6 bases). The CDR3 is 14 residues long. The V end was cut by 5 bases, the J end by 7 bases, with 14 bases between. Germline CDR1 MDHEN, CDR2 SYDVKM. Here the CDR3 reads CASSRTLGGGELFF. CDR3 bases: TGTGCCAGCAGTCGTACCTTGGGGGGCGGGGAGCTGTTTTTT.

This chain connects TRBV7-9 to TRBJ1-5, with D unresolved. Trimming shortened V by 3 bases and J by 0 bases, and 9 bases separated the two germline ends. The CDR3 contains 15 residues. Germline values: CDR1 SEHNR, CDR2 FQNEAQ (reference sequence). The CDR3 region is CASSFTGNSNQPQHF. The CDR3 DNA is TGTGCCAGCAGCTTTACGGGGAATAGCAATCAGCCCCAGCATTTT. The full variable domain, its missing parts supplied by reference TRBV7-9 and TRBJ1-5, is DTGVSQNPRHKITKRGQNVTFRCDPISEHNRLYWYRQTLGQGPEFLTYFQNEAQLEKSRLLSDRFSAERPKGSFSTLEIQRTEQGDSAMYLCASSFTGNSNQPQHFGDGTRLSIL.

This clone was seen only a few times. This chain joins TRBV7-8 and TRBJ2-7; 8 positions match TRBD1. CDR1 and CDR2 from the germline V gene are SGHVS and FQNEAQ. The CDR3 extends over 17 amino acids. J was trimmed by 4 bases and V by 3 bases; bases with no gene match: 14. The CDR3 region is CASSLDDLRDRNYEQYF. The CDR3 DNA sequence: TGTGCCAGCAGCTTGGATGACCTCCGGGACAGGAATTACGAGCAGTACTTC.

The chain links TRBV2 to TRBJ2-1; TRBD2 is a possible D gene (5 bases). The CDR3 has 14 residues. V was pared by 7 bases and J by 2 bases, with 12 bases between. Germline CDR1 and CDR2: SNHLY and FYNNEI. CDR3 sequence: CASTREGAYNEQFF. The DNA for the CDR3 is TGTGCCAGCACCCGGGAAGGTGCCTACAATGAGCAGTTCTTC. The full variable domain, in which reference TRBV2 and TRBJ2-1 provide the parts outside the CDR3, is EPEVTQTPSHQVTQMGQEVILRCVPISNHLYFYWYRQILGQKVEFLVSFYNNEISEKSEIFDDQFSVERPDGSNFTLKIRSTKLEDSAMYFCASTREGAYNEQFFGPGTRLTVL.

The V call is TRBV14, the J call TRBJ2-5, with D perhaps matching TRBD2 (5 bases). Near its end, the DNA agrees better with TRBJ2-7, so the J call may be wrong. The CDR3 sequence is 16 residues long. CDR1 is SGHDN and CDR2 is FVKESK in the germline V gene. In DNA, the CDR3 is TGTGCCAGCAGCCCGGGAAGGCTACCGGAGGACTACGAGCAGTACTTC. It translates to CASSPGRLPEDYEQYF.

The chain employs TRBV14 and TRBJ2-7; 11 bases map to TRBD1. Germline V gene lookup returns CDR1 SGHDN and CDR2 FVKESK. This CDR3 is built from 13 residues. The ends lost 6 bases at V and 5 bases at J; junction bases unmatched: 3. CDR3 bases: TGTGCCAGCAGGCGGACAGGGGGCGACGAGCAGTACTTC. Translation: CASRRTGGDEQYF.

The chain carries TRBV29-1 and TRBJ2-2; no reliable D call. Germline loops: CDR1 SQVTM, CDR2 ANQGSEA. Trimming pared 5 bases from V and 0 bases from J, leaving 7 bases between. This CDR3 has 13 amino acids. This CDR3 reads CSVSSSNTGELFF. The CDR3 DNA follows: TGCAGCGTTTCGAGCTCGAACACCGGGGAGCTGTTTTTT.

The chain combines TRBV27 with TRBJ2-1; possible D gene TRBD2, 6 bases. The germline CDR1 and CDR2 sequences are MNHEY and SMNVEV (reference sequence). Trimming shortened V by 0 bases and J by 4 bases, and 7 bases separated the two germline ends. The length of the CDR3 is 14 residues. CDR3 protein: CASSLSEGYNEQFF. The CDR3, as DNA: TGTGCCAGCAGTTTATCGGAGGGGTACAATGAGCAGTTCTTC.

This chain connects TRBV5-1 to TRBJ2-7, with 7 bases aligning to TRBD2. Germline loops: CDR1 SGHRS, CDR2 YFSETQ. With V trimmed by 4 bases and J by 0 bases, 4 bases remained unmatched. The CDR3 loop spans 14 amino acids. The CDR3, as DNA: TGCGCCAGCAGCCTTGGGACTATCTCCTACGAGCAGTACTTC. It is translated as CASSLGTISYEQYF.

The rearrangement joins TRBV6-5 to TRBJ2-7; unclear D gene. There are 11 residues in the CDR3. Trimming took off 4 bases at V and 5 bases at J, with 6 bases between the two ends. Per germline, CDR1 MNHEY and CDR2 SVGAGI. CDR3 sequence reads: CASSSLHEQYF. CDR3 in DNA: TGTGCCAGCAGTTCCCTACACGAGCAGTACTTC.

The chain combines TRBV25-1 with TRBJ2-2; 7 bases are a match to TRBD2. After removal of 1 base from V and 1 base from J, the junction contained 9 bases not matched to a gene. CDR3 length: 18 amino acids. Germline V gene lookup returns CDR1 MGHDK and CDR2 SYGVNS. The chain's CDR3 is CASSESTAGALNTGELFF. Here the CDR3 DNA reads TGTGCCAGCAGTGAATCGACGGCGGGAGCTCTGAACACCGGGGAGCTGTTTTTT.

The chain combines TRBV11-2 with TRBJ2-3; D unresolved. The V and J ends lost 0 bases and 4 bases respectively, with 5 bases between them. Germline V CDR1 and CDR2: SGHAT, FQNNGV. The CDR3 consists of 13 residues. The CDR3 loop reads CASSLDRSDTQYF. The CDR3 nucleotides read TGTGCCAGCAGCTTAGATCGGTCAGATACGCAGTATTTT.

The chain has TRBV19 and TRBJ2-1; TRBD1 agrees at 9 bases. Germline V CDR1 and CDR2: LNHDA, SQIVND (reference sequence). The trim removed 5 bases at V and 8 bases at J, leaving 10 bases unmatched. The CDR3 length is 15 residues. CDR3 residues: CASSPAGTGIYEQFF. The CDR3, as DNA: TGTGCCAGTAGTCCTGCCGGGACAGGGATTTATGAGCAGTTCTTC.

The chain links TRBV7-8 to TRBJ2-5; 15 bases are shared with TRBD2. CDR1 and CDR2 from the germline V gene are SGHVS and FQNEAQ. The CDR3 is made up of 16 amino acids. V trimming: 6 bases; J trimming: 5 bases; junction bases outside the gene matches: 7. Here the CDR3 reads CASSRTSGRARETQYF. The CDR3 nucleotides read TGTGCCAGCAGTCGGACTAGCGGGAGGGCCCGGGAGACCCAGTACTTC.

The chain employs TRBV16 and TRBJ2-1; D is perhaps TRBD1 (5 bases). Germline-derived CDR1 and CDR2 are KGHSY and FQNENV. The V end lost 0 bases, the J end lost 5 bases, and 14 bases lay between the germline ends. This CDR3 has 16 amino acids. The CDR3 spells CASSQSSGIEHNEQFF. CDR3 sequence (DNA): TGTGCCAGCAGCCAATCTTCAGGGATTGAACACAATGAGCAGTTCTTC.

The rearrangement links TRBV21-1 to TRBJ2-3; TRBD1 is the table's D call and was not checked against the DNA. TRBV21-1 is reported as a pseudogene. The length of the CDR3 is 16 residues. The CDR3 DNA reads TGTGCCAGCACCAAAGAGGACAGGGGCTGTACAGATACGCAGTATTTT. Translating gives CASTKEDRGCTDTQYF.